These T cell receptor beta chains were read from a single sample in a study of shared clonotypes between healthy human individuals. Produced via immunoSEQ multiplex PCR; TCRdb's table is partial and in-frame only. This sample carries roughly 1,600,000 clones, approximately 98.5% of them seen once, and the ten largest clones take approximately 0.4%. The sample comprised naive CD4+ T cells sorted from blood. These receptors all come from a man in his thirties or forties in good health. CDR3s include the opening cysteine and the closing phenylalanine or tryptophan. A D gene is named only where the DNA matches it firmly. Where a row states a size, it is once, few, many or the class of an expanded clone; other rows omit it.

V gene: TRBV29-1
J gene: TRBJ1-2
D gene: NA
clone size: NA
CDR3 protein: CSVEDLPAYGYTF
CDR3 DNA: TGCAGCGTTGAAGATCTCCCAGCCTATGGCTACACCTTC

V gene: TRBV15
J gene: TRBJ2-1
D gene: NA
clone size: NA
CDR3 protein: CATSRWGTFSYNEQFF
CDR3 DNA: TGTGCCACCAGCAGATGGGGGACCTTCTCCTACAATGAGCAGTTCTTC

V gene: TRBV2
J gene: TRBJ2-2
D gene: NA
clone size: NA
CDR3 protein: CASSSYGELFF
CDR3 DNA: TGTGCCAGCAGTTCGTACGGGGAGCTGTTTTTT

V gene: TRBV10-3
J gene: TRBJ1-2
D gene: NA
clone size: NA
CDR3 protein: CAIKDRTNYGYTF
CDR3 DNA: TGTGCCATCAAGGACAGAACCAACTATGGCTACACCTTC

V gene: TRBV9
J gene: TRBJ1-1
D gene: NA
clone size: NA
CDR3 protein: CASSVDPGQMNTEAFF
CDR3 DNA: TGTGCCAGCAGCGTAGACCCAGGACAGATGAACACTGAAGCTTTCTTT

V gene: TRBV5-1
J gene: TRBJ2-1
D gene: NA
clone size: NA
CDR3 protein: CASSLSSYGNEQFF
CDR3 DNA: TGCGCCAGCAGCCTTAGTAGCTACGGAAATGAGCAGTTCTTC

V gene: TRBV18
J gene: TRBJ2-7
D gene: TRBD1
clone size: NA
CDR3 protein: CASSPTGGTYEQYF
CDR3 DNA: TGTGCCAGCTCACCGACAGGGGGCACGTACGAGCAGTACTTC

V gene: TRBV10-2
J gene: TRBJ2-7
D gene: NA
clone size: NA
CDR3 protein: CASSPTQQPYEQYF
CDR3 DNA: TGCGCCAGCAGTCCGACACAACAACCCTACGAGCAGTACTTC

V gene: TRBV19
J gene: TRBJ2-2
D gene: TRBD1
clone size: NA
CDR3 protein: CASRSFYPGQNSRRSDTGELFF
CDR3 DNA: TGTGCCAGTAGATCATTTTATCCGGGACAGAATTCGCGTCGGTCGGACACCGGGGAGCTGTTTTTT

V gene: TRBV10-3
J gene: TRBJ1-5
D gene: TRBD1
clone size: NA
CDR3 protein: CAISGTDRDNQPQHF
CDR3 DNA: TGTGCCATCAGTGGGACAGACAGGGACAATCAGCCCCAGCATTTT

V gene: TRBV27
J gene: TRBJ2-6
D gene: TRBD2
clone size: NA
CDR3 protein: CASSLYGLAESGANVLTF
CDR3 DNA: TGTGCCAGCAGTTTATACGGACTAGCGGAGTCTGGGGCCAACGTCCTGACTTTC

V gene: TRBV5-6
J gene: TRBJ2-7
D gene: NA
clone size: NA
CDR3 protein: CASSLRPTYEQYF
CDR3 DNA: TGTGCCAGCAGCTTAAGGCCAACCTACGAGCAGTACTTC

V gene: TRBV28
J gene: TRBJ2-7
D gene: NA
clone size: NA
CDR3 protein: CASSPPLDEQYF
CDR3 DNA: TGTGCCAGCAGCCCCCCATTGGACGAGCAGTACTTC

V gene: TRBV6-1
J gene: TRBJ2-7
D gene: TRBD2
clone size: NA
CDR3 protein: CASSDLAGGPYYEQYF
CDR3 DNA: TGTGCCAGCAGTGACCTAGCGGGAGGTCCTTACTACGAGCAGTACTTC

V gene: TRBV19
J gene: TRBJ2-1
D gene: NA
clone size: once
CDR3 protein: CASRVPGRLNEQFF
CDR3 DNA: TGTGCCAGTCGAGTCCCCGGGCGCTTAAATGAGCAGTTCTTC

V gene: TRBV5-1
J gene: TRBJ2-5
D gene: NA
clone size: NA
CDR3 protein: CASSPGQRGEETQYF
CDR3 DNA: TGCGCCAGCAGCCCGGGACAACGAGGGGAAGAGACCCAGTACTTC

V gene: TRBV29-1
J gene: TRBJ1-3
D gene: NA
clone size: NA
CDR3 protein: CSVCGRVSGNTIYF
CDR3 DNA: TGCAGCGTTTGCGGGAGGGTCTCTGGAAACACCATATATTTT

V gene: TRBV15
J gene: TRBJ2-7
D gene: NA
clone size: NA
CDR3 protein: CATSRERLSSYEQYF
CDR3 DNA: TGTGCCACCAGCAGAGAACGGTTAAGCTCCTACGAGCAGTACTTC

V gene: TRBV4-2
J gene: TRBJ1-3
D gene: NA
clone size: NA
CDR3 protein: CASSQDISSGNTIYF
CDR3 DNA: TGTGCCAGCAGCCAAGACATTTCCTCTGGAAACACCATATATTTT

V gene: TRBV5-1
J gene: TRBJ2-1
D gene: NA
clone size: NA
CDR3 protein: CASSLGDTYNEQFF
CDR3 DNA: TGCGCCAGCAGCTTGGGGGACACCTACAATGAGCAGTTCTTC

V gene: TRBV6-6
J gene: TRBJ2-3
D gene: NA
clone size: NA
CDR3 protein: CASSYSRVGEADTQYF
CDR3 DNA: TGTGCCAGCAGTTACTCGAGGGTGGGAGAGGCAGATACGCAGTATTTT

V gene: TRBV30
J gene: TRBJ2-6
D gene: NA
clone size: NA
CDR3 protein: CAWSVRGALGANVLTF
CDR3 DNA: TGTGCCTGGAGTGTACGAGGGGCTTTGGGGGCCAACGTCCTGACTTTC

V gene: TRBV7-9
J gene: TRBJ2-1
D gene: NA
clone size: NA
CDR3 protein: CASSPPGRTGNEQFF
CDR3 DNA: TGTGCCAGCAGCCCTCCCGGCAGGACGGGGAATGAGCAGTTCTTC

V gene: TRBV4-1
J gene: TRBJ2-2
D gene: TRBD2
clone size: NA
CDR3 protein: CASSPWASGTNTGELFF
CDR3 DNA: TGCGCCAGCAGCCCATGGGCTAGCGGGACTAACACCGGGGAGCTGTTTTTT

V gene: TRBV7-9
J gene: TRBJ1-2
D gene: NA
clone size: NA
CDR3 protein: CASSLGTGDYGYTF
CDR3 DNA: TGTGCCAGCAGCTTAGGGACGGGGGACTATGGCTACACCTTC

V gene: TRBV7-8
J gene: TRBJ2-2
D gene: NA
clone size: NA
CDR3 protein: CASSFTANTGELFF
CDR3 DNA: TGTGCCAGCAGCTTTACAGCGAACACCGGGGAGCTGTTTTTT

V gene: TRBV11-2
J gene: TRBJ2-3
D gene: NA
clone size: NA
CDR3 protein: CASSHERSTDTQYF
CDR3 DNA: TGTGCCAGCAGCCATGAGCGGAGCACAGATACGCAGTATTTT

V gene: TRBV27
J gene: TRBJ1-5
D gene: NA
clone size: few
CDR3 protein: CASSLLGQPQHF
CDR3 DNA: TGTGCCAGCAGTTTATTGGGTCAGCCCCAGCATTTT

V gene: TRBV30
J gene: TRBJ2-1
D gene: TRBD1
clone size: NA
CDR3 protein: CAWSVRGSFYNEQFF
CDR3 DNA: TGTGCCTGGAGTGTCAGGGGGTCCTTCTACAATGAGCAGTTCTTC

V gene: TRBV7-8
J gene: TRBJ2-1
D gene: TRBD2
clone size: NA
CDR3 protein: CASSRTSGRDNEQFF
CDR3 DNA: TGTGCCAGCAGCCGGACTAGCGGGAGGGACAATGAGCAGTTCTTC

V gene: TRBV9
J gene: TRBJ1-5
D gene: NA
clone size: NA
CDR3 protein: CASSATPSQPQHF
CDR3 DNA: TGTGCCAGCAGCGCCACCCCCAGTCAGCCCCAGCATTTT

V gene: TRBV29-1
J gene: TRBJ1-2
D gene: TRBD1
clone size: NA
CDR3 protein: CSVAQGLTGYTF
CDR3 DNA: TGCAGCGTTGCACAGGGGCTGACTGGCTACACCTTC

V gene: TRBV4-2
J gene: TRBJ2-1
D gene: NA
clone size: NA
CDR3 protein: CASSQAGARSSYNEQFF
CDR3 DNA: TGTGCCAGCAGCCAAGCGGGGGCCCGGAGCTCCTACAATGAGCAGTTCTTC

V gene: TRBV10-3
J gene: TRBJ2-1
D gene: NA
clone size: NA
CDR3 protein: CAISEMKPPYNEQFF
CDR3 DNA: TGTGCCATCAGTGAGATGAAACCACCTTACAATGAGCAGTTCTTC

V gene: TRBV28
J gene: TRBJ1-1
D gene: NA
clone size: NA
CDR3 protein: CASSLSIGNTEAFF
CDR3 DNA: TGTGCCAGCAGTTTATCCATTGGGAACACTGAAGCTTTCTTT

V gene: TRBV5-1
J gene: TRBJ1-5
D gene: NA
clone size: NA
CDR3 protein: CASSLSGDGQPQHF
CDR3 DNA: TGCGCCAGCAGCTTGTCAGGGGATGGTCAGCCCCAGCATTTT

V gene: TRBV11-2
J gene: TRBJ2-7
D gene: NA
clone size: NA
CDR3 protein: CASSLDFRAARYEQYF
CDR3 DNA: TGTGCCAGCAGCTTAGATTTTCGGGCAGCACGCTACGAGCAGTACTTC

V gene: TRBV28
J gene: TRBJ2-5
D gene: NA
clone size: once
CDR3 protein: CASSARDWSEVETQYF
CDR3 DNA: TGTGCCAGCAGTGCCCGGGACTGGAGCGAGGTAGAGACCCAGTACTTC

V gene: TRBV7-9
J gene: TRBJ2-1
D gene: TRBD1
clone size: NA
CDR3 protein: CASDDRASYNEQFF
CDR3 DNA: TGTGCCAGCGATGACAGGGCATCTTACAATGAGCAGTTCTTC

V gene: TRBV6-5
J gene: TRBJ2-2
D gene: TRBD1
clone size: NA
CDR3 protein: CASSYFRQGAGGELFF
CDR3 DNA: TGTGCCAGCAGTTACTTTCGCCAGGGGGCGGGTGGGGAGCTGTTTTTT

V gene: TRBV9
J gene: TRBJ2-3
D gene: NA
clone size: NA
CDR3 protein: CASSVAPTDTQYF
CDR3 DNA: TGTGCCAGCAGCGTAGCTCCGACAGATACGCAGTATTTT

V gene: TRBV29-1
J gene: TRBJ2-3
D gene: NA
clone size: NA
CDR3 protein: CSVESLGGLTDTQYF
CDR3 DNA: TGCAGCGTTGAATCCCTGGGAGGTCTGACAGATACGCAGTATTTT

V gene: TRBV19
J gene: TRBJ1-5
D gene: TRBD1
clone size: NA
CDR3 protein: CASSIDHVLGQGASQPQHF
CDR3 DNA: TGTGCCAGTAGTATAGATCATGTGTTAGGACAGGGGGCAAGTCAGCCCCAGCATTTT

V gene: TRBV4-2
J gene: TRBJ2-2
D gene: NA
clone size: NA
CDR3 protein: CASSLRDVLSTGELFF
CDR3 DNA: TGTGCCAGCAGCCTTCGGGATGTACTATCCACCGGGGAGCTGTTTTTT

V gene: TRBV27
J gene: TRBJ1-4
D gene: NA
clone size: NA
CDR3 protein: CAAPQATNEKLFF
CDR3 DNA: TGTGCAGCCCCACAGGCAACTAATGAAAAACTGTTTTTT

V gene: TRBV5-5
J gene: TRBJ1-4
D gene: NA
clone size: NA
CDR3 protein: CASSLLRGGSEKLFF
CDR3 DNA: TGTGCCAGCAGCTTGTTGCGGGGGGGCAGTGAAAAACTGTTTTTT

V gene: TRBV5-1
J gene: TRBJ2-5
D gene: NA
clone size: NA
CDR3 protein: CASSFGTYQETQYF
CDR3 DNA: TGCGCCAGCAGCTTTGGGACATATCAAGAGACCCAGTACTTC

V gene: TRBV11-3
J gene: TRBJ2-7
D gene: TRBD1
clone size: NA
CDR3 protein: CASSSPGTGPSGKRAYEQYF
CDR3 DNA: TGTGCCAGCAGCAGTCCCGGGACAGGGCCGAGCGGGAAACGGGCCTACGAGCAGTACTTC